The 15 T cell receptor beta chains given below trace back to one sample, sequenced in a study of neoadjuvant anti-PD-1 for oral cavity cancer. Noted time point: after neoadjuvant nivolumab, at surgical resection. Profiled with immunoSEQ multiplex PCR; TCRdb holds only in-frame clones, not every one. This table holds tens of thousands of clones, 86% found once. The sample here was PBMCs, taken after nivolumab (anti-PD-1) treatment. These receptors were obtained from a person between 40 and 79 years old with oral cavity squamous cell carcinoma.

J is TRBJ1-1 and V is TRBV28, with D possibly being TRBD1 (6 bases). CDR3 length: 16 residues. Germline CDR1 reads MDHEN; CDR2 reads SYDVKM. V lost 4 bases and J 7 bases, leaving 22 bases between the germline ends. The CDR3 reads CASSSKLTDRRGEAFF. DNA of the CDR3: TGTGCCAGCAGTTCTAAACTAACGGACAGACGGGGTGAAGCTTTCTTT.

The chain recombines TRBV11-2 with TRBJ1-1, with unresolved D. CDR1 is SGHAT, CDR2 FQNNGV, per germline. V shed 3 bases and J shed 4 bases, with 9 bases lying between them. There are 13 residues in the CDR3. The DNA of the CDR3 is TGTGCCAGCAGCTTTCTTGGAGGCACTGAAGCTTTCTTT. Translated: CASSFLGGTEAFF.

The chain's CDR3 is CASRTRKGDNSPLHF. CDR3 nucleotide sequence: TGTGCCAGCAGGACTCGAAAGGGGGATAATTCACCCCTCCACTTT. V and J are TRBV6-4 and TRBJ1-6; the D gene is possibly TRBD1 (6 bases). The CDR3 consists of 15 residues. Germline V gives CDR1 MRHNA, CDR2 SNTAGT. Trimming removed 6 bases from V and 5 bases from J, with 14 bases in between.

The chain links TRBV28 to TRBJ1-2, with 8 positions matching TRBD1. CDR3 length: 15 amino acids. Losses at the gene ends were 2 bases for V and 6 bases for J; bases not matched to a gene: 8. CDR1 is MDHEN, CDR2 SYDVKM, per germline. DNA of the CDR3: TGTGCCAGCAGTTTACCCGACAGGGGAAGAGATGGCTACACCTTC. Translating it yields CASSLPDRGRDGYTF.

The genes are TRBV5-5 and TRBJ2-5; weak D call: TRBD1 (6 bases). The CDR3 is 14 amino acids. Germline lookup yields CDR1 SGHKS and CDR2 YYEKEE (reference sequence). Trimming shortened V by 7 bases and J by 5 bases, and 18 bases separated the two germline ends. CDR3 DNA: TGTGCCAGCGCCCATGGGGGCTTAGGGGAGACCCAGTACTTC. Translated, it gives CASAHGGLGETQYF.

The chain employs TRBV27 and TRBJ2-6, with 7 bases identical to TRBD2. V lost 6 bases, J lost 0 bases, and 11 bases stayed unmatched. The CDR3 sequence is 18 residues long. Germline V lookup: CDR1 MNHEY, CDR2 SMNVEV (reference sequence). The CDR3, as DNA: TGTGCCAGCAGAAGGAACCCCTCGGGGGGCTCTGGGGCCAACGTCCTGACTTTC. Translating gives CASRRNPSGGSGANVLTF.

J is TRBJ1-2 and V is TRBV27; 7 bases fit TRBD1. This CDR3 is built from 13 residues. V was pared by 6 bases and J by 4 bases, with 5 bases of the junction left unmatched. CDR1 and CDR2 from the germline V gene are MNHEY and SMNVEV (reference sequence). CDR3 in amino acids: CASSRQGTYGYTF. The CDR3 nucleotides read TGTGCCAGCAGCCGACAGGGTACCTATGGCTACACCTTC.

The chain uses TRBV15 and TRBJ2-2; 12 bases map to TRBD2. This CDR3 contains 20 residues. With 2 bases clipped from V and 4 bases from J, the junction kept 14 bases outside the gene matches. Germline CDR1 LNHNV, CDR2 YYDKDF (reference sequence). CDR3 sequence: CATSRKRGTSGFMRTGELFF. Here the CDR3 DNA reads TGTGCCACCAGCAGAAAACGCGGGACTAGCGGGTTTATGCGCACCGGGGAGCTGTTTTTT.

The chain uses TRBV5-6 and TRBJ2-7; TRBD1 aligns across 7 bases. Germline V CDR1 and CDR2: SGHDT, YYEEEE. The CDR3 sequence is 14 residues long. J was trimmed by 1 base and V by 5 bases; bases with no gene match: 6. In DNA, the CDR3 is TGTGCCAGCAGACGACAGGGTGGTTCCTACGAGCAGTACTTC. Its protein product is CASRRQGGSYEQYF.

This clone was counted a single time. The chain links TRBV6-1 to TRBJ2-1; D is unclear. The CDR3 is 14 amino acids. V was clipped by 1 base and J by 4 bases, with 8 bases between them. Germline V gives CDR1 MNHNS, CDR2 SASEGT. The CDR3 loop reads CASSEDPVYNEQFF. CDR3 in DNA: TGTGCCAGCAGTGAAGATCCGGTATACAATGAGCAGTTCTTC.

This clone was observed once. The chain combines TRBV7-9 with TRBJ1-4; D may be TRBD1 (5 bases). Germline V gene data show CDR1 as SEHNR and CDR2 as FQNEAQ (reference sequence). This CDR3 is 15 amino acids long. Trimming took off 5 bases at V and 7 bases at J, with 17 bases between the two ends. Written as DNA, the CDR3 is TGTGCCAGCAGCGAAAGACAGTCTAGTTTTGAAAAACTGTTTTTT. Translated, it gives CASSERQSSFEKLFF.

V usage is TRBV4-2 and J usage is TRBJ2-7, with D possibly TRBD2 on 5 matching bases. V lost 5 bases to trimming and J lost 4 bases, with 18 bases between them. The length of the CDR3 is 15 residues. Per the germline V gene, CDR1 is LGHNA and CDR2 is YNFKEQ. The CDR3 DNA is TGTGCCAGCAGCTACTTAGAACGGGGTTCTTACGAGCAGTACTTC. This gives the protein CASSYLERGSYEQYF.

The chain employs TRBV11-3 and TRBJ2-1, with TRBD1 identical over 7 bases. Trimming took 5 bases from V and 6 from J; bases not matched to a gene: 10. The germline gives CDR1 SGHNT, CDR2 YENEEA. The CDR3 is made up of 15 amino acids. The CDR3: CASSRDRASGNEQFF. The CDR3 region has the DNA TGTGCCAGCAGCCGAGACAGGGCATCAGGCAATGAGCAGTTCTTC.

The chain combines TRBV11-2 with TRBJ2-7, with D possibly called TRBD1 or TRBD2 (5 bases each). Germline CDR1 SGHAT, CDR2 FQNNGV. V dropped 3 bases and J dropped 6 bases, with 9 bases sitting between them. The CDR3 has 12 amino acids. The CDR3 DNA reads as TGTGCCAGCAGCTTTGGGGGAATCGAGCAGTACTTC. Amino acids: CASSFGGIEQYF.

The CDR3 coding sequence is TGTGCCAGCAGTTGGTCGGGCAGATCCTATGGCTACACCTTC. Translating gives CASSWSGRSYGYTF. The chain employs TRBV6-5 and TRBJ1-2, with D uncertain. CDR1 is MNHEY and CDR2 is SVGAGI in the germline V gene. The V and J ends lost 4 bases and 4 bases respectively, with 13 bases between them. This CDR3 is built from 14 residues.